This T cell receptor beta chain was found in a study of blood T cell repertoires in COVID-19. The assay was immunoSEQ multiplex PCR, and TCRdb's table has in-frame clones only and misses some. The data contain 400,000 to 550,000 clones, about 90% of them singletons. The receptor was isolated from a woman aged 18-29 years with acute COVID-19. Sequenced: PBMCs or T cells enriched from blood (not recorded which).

Written as DNA, the CDR3 is TGTGCCAGCAGCTTAGCGCGGGGAGAATACTCTGGGGCCAACGTCCTGACTTTC. This translates into CASSLARGEYSGANVLTF. The chain joins TRBV7-8 to TRBJ2-6; possible D gene TRBD2, 6 bases. Deletions cut 0 bases from V and 0 bases from J, with 12 bases between. The CDR3 extends over 18 amino acids. CDR1 is SGHVS and CDR2 is FQNEAQ in the germline V gene.